This T cell receptor beta chain stems from a study of monozygotic twins with inflammatory bowel disease. From the 5' RACE reads, TCRdb lists one entry per CDR3 protein and no DNA. The listing records about 440,000 distinct CDR3 sequences. CDR1 is DFQATT and CDR2 is SNEGSKA in the germline V gene (reference sequence). The CDR3 is 15 amino acids. The chain carries TRBV20-1 and TRBJ2-5; TCRdb reports TRBD2, a call that lacks DNA to check it against. This TCR derives from a human donor with ulcerative colitis or Crohn's disease, or a healthy co-twin of an affected twin (not recorded which). The sample comprised blood. CDR3 in amino acids: CSAPRGGLAGETQYF.